This is a list of T cell receptor beta chains from one sample in a study of blood T cells in healthy people across ages. Using its own MiXCR run on the 5' RACE reads, TCRdb lists one record per CDR3 protein. Of just over 800,000 distinct CDR3 sequences listed, around 62% are singletons. Material: blood. The receptors come from a young man in good health. Each CDR3 is given with its conserved first and last residue.

TRBJ2-1 TRBV6-5 CASSSLGLQLGEQFF
TRBJ2-3 TRBV11-3 CASSTVQGTQYF
TRBJ2-7 TRBV5-1 CASSLRQGLHYEQYF
TRBJ2-7 TRBV30 CAWSRDRLYEQYF
TRBJ2-7 TRBV6-5 CASSYSSRVSSYEQYF
TRBJ2-3 TRBV6-2/TRBV6-3 CASSDPLWKPSTDTQYF
TRBJ2-3 TRBV20-1 CSASLLPLQDTQYF
TRBJ2-1 TRBV20-1 CSAREQGKSSYNEQFF
TRBJ2-7 TRBV10-3 CAISDRTGTPEQYF
TRBJ1-1 TRBV5-1 CASSWATGPNTEAFF
TRBJ2-1 TRBV3-1 CASSQDTSSYNEQFF
TRBJ2-1 TRBV18 CASSPADRDNEQFF
TRBJ1-1 TRBV28 CASTPHGWEMNTEAFF
TRBJ2-7 TRBV27 CASSLLSQSAYEQYF
TRBJ2-1 TRBV9 CASSREVEYNEQFF